This TCR beta chain was identified during a study of blood T cell repertoires in COVID-19. The CDR3 spans 14 residues. CDR1 is SNHLY and CDR2 is FYNNEI in the germline V gene. Trimming took 1 base from V and 4 from J; bases not matched to a gene: 2. As handled by the study authors: Amplification of reference gene primers was used by the study to estimate nucleated cell counts. Data came from immunoSEQ multiplex PCR; TCRdb stores just in-frame clones and leaves some out. That table supplies the V and J calls and clone size; D and trimming were determined from the DNA. The profile covers around 180,000 clones, with roughly 89% appearing a single time and around 2% taken by the ten largest. This clone turned up a few times.

This chain links TRBV2 with TRBJ2-5, with 8 bases lining up with TRBD1. The clonotype comes from a woman aged 40 to 50 with acute COVID-19. The sequenced sample was PBMCs or T cells enriched from blood (not recorded which). This chain's CDR3 is CASSEGRGLETQYF. The CDR3 bases are TGTGCCAGCAGTGAAGGCAGGGGGCTAGAGACCCAGTACTTC.